A selection of T cell receptor beta chains follows, all from one sample in a study of somatic mutations in cytotoxic T cells in rheumatoid arthritis. Sequenced by immunoSEQ multiplex PCR; TCRdb stores in-frame clones only, minus some. The table records 35,000 to 45,000 clones, about 80% of them present only once. The sequencing input was CD8+ T cells sorted from blood. The receptors come from a middle-aged man in good health. Both conserved end residues are part of each CDR3.

J,V,CDR3
TRBJ2-5,TRBV11-3,CASSTWDRGQETQYF
TRBJ1-1,TRBV28,CASSAGGSSAEAFF
TRBJ2-7,TRBV5-4,CASSPGLHYEQYF
TRBJ2-7,TRBV4-3,CASSQDFRGYEQYF
TRBJ2-5,TRBV19,CASSNTVKETQYF
TRBJ2-7,TRBV11-3,CASSLEYGNSDEQYF
TRBJ2-1,TRBV9,CASSDRGEDYNEQFF
TRBJ2-2,TRBV2,CASVGSGGELFF
TRBJ2-7,TRBV30,CAWSVNLYEQYF
TRBJ2-2,TRBV11-2,CASSLGYRGPNTGELFF
TRBJ2-7,TRBV5-8,CASSFWGALPSYEQYF
TRBJ2-5,TRBV7-9,CASRPDGQGRGETQYF
TRBJ2-1,TRBV7-8,CASSSIPGTGTNEQFF
TRBJ2-3,TRBV5-8,CANPDVLFPLSTDTQYF
TRBJ1-3,TRBV14,CASSQDPGNTIYF
TRBJ2-3,TRBV6-5,CASSWTSGSPDTQYF
TRBJ2-3,TRBV9,CASSLTRATDTQYF
TRBJ2-7,TRBV30,CAWSRVGMGQDEQYF
TRBJ2-2,TRBV13,CASTASTGELFF
TRBJ2-1,TRBV19,CASSSNLKDEQFF
TRBJ2-5,TRBV7-2,CASSPLGETQYF
TRBJ1-1,TRBV4-1,CASSQEWGTGGEAFF